What follows are 9 T cell receptor beta chains derived from one specimen sequenced in a study of T cells in Graves' hyperthyroidism and ophthalmopathy. What was amplified from RNA transcripts were TCR beta CDR3 regions. The primer set for the first-round RT-PCR of the TCR CDR3 was HTBI. TCRdb itself ran the multiplex PCR reads through MiXCR, one entry per CDR3 protein. The sample consists of around 580,000 distinct CDR3 sequences, 16% of them appearing once. Material for sequencing was blood. The receptors here all came from a woman between 18 and 29 years old with Graves' hyperthyroidism.

As to this clonotype: The CDR3 ends on some other residue instead of the conserved phenylalanine or tryptophan, so this is likely a read error. This sequence joins TRBV11-3 and TRBJ2-7, with D tentatively TRBD1 (6 bases). Germline loops: CDR1 SGHNT, CDR2 YENEEA. The CDR3 runs to 17 residues. Trimming stripped 5 bases from V and 0 bases from J, with 20 bases between. The DNA of the CDR3 is TGTGCCAGCAGCCACCTCCCGCCGACAGGTTCCTCCTACGAGCAGTACCTC. It translates to CASSHLPPTGSSYEQYL.

This clonotype occurred a few times. The CDR3 reads CASSITRGPYEQYF. In DNA, the CDR3 is TGTGCCAGTAGTATTACGCGGGGGCCGTACGAGCAGTACTTC. The J gene is TRBJ2-7, the V gene TRBV19; a possible D gene is TRBD2 (7 bases). CDR1 and CDR2 from the germline V gene are LNHDA and SQIVND (reference sequence). The CDR3 contains 14 residues. Trimming removed 3 bases from V and 4 bases from J, with 13 bases in between.

Many counts were recorded for this clonotype. CDR3: CASSFMVRGETQYF. Written as DNA, the CDR3 is TGTGCCAGCAGTTTCATGGTCCGGGGCGAGACCCAGTACTTC. V usage is TRBV28 and J usage is TRBJ2-5, with D tentatively TRBD1 or TRBD2 (5 bases each). Trimming removed 3 bases from V and 5 bases from J, with 13 bases in between. CDR3 size: 14 residues. Germline values: CDR1 MDHEN, CDR2 SYDVKM. The full variable domain, rest sourced from reference TRBV28 and TRBJ2-5, is DVKVTQSSRYLVKRTGEKVFLECVQDMDHENMFWYRQDPGLGLRLIYFSYDVKMKEKGDIPEGYSVSREKKERFSLILESASTNQTSMYLCASSFMVRGETQYFGPGTRLLVL.

The rearrangement links TRBV29-1 to TRBJ2-5, with 8 bases lining up with TRBD1. This CDR3 region has 17 residues. J gave up 1 base and V 2 bases, and 12 bases lay outside the gene matches. Germline loops: CDR1 SQVTM, CDR2 ANQGSEA. CDR3 DNA sequence: TGCAGCGTTGAAATTTACGCGACAGGGGCGATCCAAGAGACCCAGTACTTC. Translating it yields CSVEIYATGAIQETQYF.

The chain employs TRBV6-1 and TRBJ2-5; D possibly uses TRBD1 or TRBD2 (5 bases each). The germline V gene has CDR1 MNHNS and CDR2 SASEGT. This CDR3 spans 14 amino acids. Trimming left V 4 bases short and J 1 base short, with 10 bases between. CDR3 sequence reads: CASSGGRSQETQYF. DNA for the CDR3: TGTGCCAGCAGTGGGGGACGGAGCCAAGAGACCCAGTACTTC.

This clonotype occurred many times. This chain joins TRBV5-1 and TRBJ2-1; unclear D gene. The CDR3 runs to 14 residues. V was clipped by 5 bases and J by 2 bases, with 11 bases between them. Germline V lookup: CDR1 SGHRS, CDR2 YFSETQ. The CDR3 reads CASRATDTYNEQFF. The CDR3 nucleotides are TGCGCCAGCAGGGCAACAGATACCTACAATGAGCAGTTCTTC.

The sample holds a few counts of this clonotype. This may come from a read error, since a much larger clone is one base off. The chain is built from TRBV12-3 or TRBV12-4 and TRBJ2-7; D is possibly TRBD1 or TRBD2 (5 bases each). This CDR3 has 15 residues. CDR3 protein: CTSSLAREHPYEQYF. The CDR3 DNA sequence: TGTACCAGCAGTTTAGCCAGGGAGCACCCCTACGAGCAGTACTTC.

The CDR3 DNA reads as TGTGCCAGCTCACCACTTTCCTTAGCCAAAAACATTCAGTACTTC. Translation: CASSPLSLAKNIQYF. V usage is TRBV18 and J usage is TRBJ2-4; D remains ambiguous. CDR3 length: 15 residues. V lost 1 base and J lost 0, with 7 bases in between. Germline CDR1 KGHSH, CDR2 LQKENI.

This clonotype was counted many times. The J gene is TRBJ2-3, the V gene TRBV12-3 or TRBV12-4; 7 nucleotides line up with TRBD1. The CDR3 is made up of 14 amino acids. J lost 4 bases, V lost 6 bases, and 7 bases had no gene match. CDR3 in amino acids: CASRGPTGADTQYF. The DNA for the CDR3 is TGTGCCAGCAGGGGCCCCACAGGGGCAGATACGCAGTATTTT.